This T cell receptor (beta chain) came from a study of molecular identifiers for immune sequencing clone quantification. Study at large: Four portions were sequenced after RNA from approximately 22,000 or 94,000 naive CD8 cells was split five ways in replicates. Whole-study findings and limits: Detecting spiked Jurkat TCR RNA from one cell among about a million naive cells was reportedly possible. For effector cells, clones above 20 RNA copies held over 97% of molecules; for naive cells, under 1%.

Note on this clonotype: The antigen is unknown.

TCRdb ran MiXCR on the PCR reads and lists one entry per CDR3 protein. Found here are over 90,000 distinct CDR3 sequences, under 40% of them singletons; the top ten hold about a tenth. The CDR3 loop spans 13 amino acids. Trimming removed 3 bases at V and 3 bases at J, with 8 bases between. Germline assignment: CDR1 SGHTA and CDR2 FQGNSA. This TCR came from a human donor in good health. Some libraries in this study had Jurkat cell RNA spiked in. The V and J genes are TRBV7-2 and TRBJ2-5; no clear D. Sequencing was done on a sample of naive CD8+ T cells from blood, with Jurkat cell RNA spiked in. Subset here: FACS-sorted CD8+CD4-CCR7+CD45RA+ naive T cells. CDR3 in DNA: TGTGCCAGCAGCTTCCTCGGAAAAGAGACCCAGTACTTC. It is translated as CASSFLGKETQYF.